This entry lists 15 T cell receptor beta chains sequenced from one sample in a study of response to subunit inactivated influenza vaccine (dated by TCRdb to the late 2010s). Receptor amplification or capture employed RT-PCR. The instrument was an Illumina HiSeq 2500. TCRdb cleaned the public reads at Q25 with fastp, built clones with MiXCR and kept in-frame beta chains. Each entry merges the rows of one CDR3 protein and shows their most common DNA and genes. For this sample the table gives fewer than 550,000 distinct CDR3 sequences, of which about 25% were detected only once. In total, the top ten clones hold approximately 1.9% of the sample. The sequencing here drew on CD4+ T cells sorted from PBMCs, taken around 5 days after vaccination. The origin of the receptors is a man aged 50 or older who received an inactivated influenza vaccine. Donor details come from another sample of the same person, matched by shared clones.

This clonotype was observed a handful of times. CDR3 sequence (DNA): TGTGCCAGCAGCCGACGGACTAGCGGGCAGACCTTCACAGATACGCAGTATTTT. Its protein is CASSRRTSGQTFTDTQYF. V is TRBV11-1 and J is TRBJ2-3; 11 bases match TRBD2. The V gene's germline CDR1 is SGHAT and CDR2 FQDESV (reference sequence). V was clipped by 5 bases and J by 2 bases; unmatched bases: 12. This CDR3 has 18 amino acids.

V gene TRBV6-1 combines with J gene TRBJ2-3; 10 bases align to TRBD1. With 7 bases clipped from V and 5 bases from J, the junction kept 12 bases outside the gene matches. This CDR3 region has 16 residues. Germline CDR1 and CDR2: MNHNS and SASEGT. CDR3 region: CASTPDRGLAGDTQYF. CDR3 nucleotide sequence: TGTGCCAGCACTCCCGACAGGGGGCTGGCTGGAGATACGCAGTATTTT.

The V gene is TRBV15, the J gene TRBJ2-5; 10 nucleotides agree with TRBD1. CDR1 and CDR2 (germline): LNHNV, YYDKDF (reference sequence). The CDR3 is 15 amino acids. J gave up 5 bases and V 3 bases, and 6 bases lay outside the gene matches. This chain's CDR3 is CATSSSRDRGETQYF. In DNA, the CDR3 is TGTGCCACCAGCAGCTCCCGGGACAGGGGTGAGACCCAGTACTTC.

The V gene is TRBV3-1, the J gene TRBJ2-3; D is ambiguous. Trimming took off 2 bases at V and 2 bases at J, with 14 bases between the two ends. CDR1 LGHDT and CDR2 YNNKEL come from the germline V gene (reference sequence). There are 16 residues in the CDR3. The CDR3 nucleotides are TGTGCCAGCAGCCAACAAATGAGTGGATCCACAGATACGCAGTATTTT. As protein: CASSQQMSGSTDTQYF.

This chain links TRBV6-2 or TRBV6-3 with TRBJ2-5, with D perhaps TRBD1 or TRBD2 (5 bases each). V lost 5 bases and J lost 2, with 18 bases in between. CDR1 is MNHEY and CDR2 is SVGEGT in the germline V gene. The CDR3 sequence is 16 residues long. The CDR3 region is CASSKVLGRQQETQYF. The DNA of the CDR3 is TGTGCCAGCAGTAAGGTTTTGGGACGACAACAAGAGACCCAGTACTTC.

The chain combines TRBV11-1 with TRBJ1-4, with 7 bases identical to TRBD1. Germline V gene data show CDR1 as SGHAT and CDR2 as FQDESV (reference sequence). The V gene end was trimmed by 0 bases and the J gene end by 2 bases; junction bases not matched to a gene: 9. This CDR3 is 18 amino acids long. This CDR3 reads CASSLAPTGPSTNEKLFF. CDR3 in DNA: TGTGCCAGCAGCTTAGCGCCGACAGGGCCGTCGACTAATGAAAAACTGTTTTTT.

The table lists this clonotype with many counts. This chain joins TRBV12-3 or TRBV12-4 and TRBJ1-1; D remains ambiguous. V gave up 2 bases and J gave up 1 base, with 8 bases separating them. The CDR3 extends over 14 amino acids. CDR3 sequence (DNA): TGTGCCAGCAGTTTAAAGGGTAGGAACACTGAAGCTTTCTTT. Amino acids: CASSLKGRNTEAFF.

The rearrangement joins TRBV11-3 to TRBJ1-1; D gene uncertain. The CDR3 consists of 12 residues. CDR1 and CDR2 (germline): SGHNT, YENEEA. The germline V and J ends were trimmed by 4 bases and 3 bases, with 6 bases remaining between them. The CDR3 loop reads CASSSSDTEAFF. In nucleotides, the CDR3 is TGTGCCAGCAGCTCGTCCGACACTGAAGCTTTCTTT.

The J gene is TRBJ2-1, the V gene TRBV24-1, with TRBD1 matching 11 bases. CDR1 and CDR2 (germline): KGHDR, SFDVKD. The CDR3 is 16 amino acids. Trimming cost V 4 bases and J 5 bases; bases outside gene matches: 6. CDR3 coding DNA: TGTGCCACCAGTGACCCGGGACAGGGGGTCCACAATGAGCAGTTCTTC. This sequence encodes CATSDPGQGVHNEQFF.

V gene TRBV15 combines with J gene TRBJ1-1, with a possible D match to TRBD1 (6 bases). The CDR3 length is 14 residues. Trimming cost V 4 bases and J 1 base, with 10 bases left between them. The germline V gene encodes CDR1 LNHNV and CDR2 YYDKDF (reference sequence). The DNA for the CDR3 is TGTGCCACCAGCAAACCACAGGGGAACACTGAAGCTTTCTTT. Translating it yields CATSKPQGNTEAFF. The full variable domain, with the rest looked up from reference TRBV15 and TRBJ1-1, is DAMVIQNPRYQVTQFGKPVTLSCSQTLNHNVMYWYQQKSSQAPKLLFHYYDKDFNNEADTPDNFQSRRPNTSFCFLDIRSPGLGDTAMYLCATSKPQGNTEAFFGQGTRLTVV.

The chain employs TRBV5-1 and TRBJ2-1, with 9 nucleotides matching TRBD2. Germline V lookup: CDR1 SGHRS, CDR2 YFSETQ. The CDR3 is 16 amino acids. Germline trimming cut 4 bases from V and 5 bases from J; bases unmatched to any gene: 10. CDR3 protein: CASSPSGRGGDNEQFF. The CDR3 DNA reads TGCGCCAGCAGCCCATCCGGGCGGGGGGGAGACAATGAGCAGTTCTTC. Combining the CDR3 with reference TRBV5-1 and TRBJ2-1 gives the whole variable domain KAGVTQTPRYLIKTRGQQVTLSCSPISGHRSVSWYQQTPGQGLQFLFEYFSETQRNKGNFPGRFSGRQFSNSRSEMNVSTLELGDSALYLCASSPSGRGGDNEQFFGPGTRLTVL.

This clonotype was observed a handful of times. The rearrangement joins TRBV11-2 to TRBJ1-4; D may be TRBD1 (5 bases). The CDR3 length is 16 residues. Germline lookup yields CDR1 SGHAT and CDR2 FQNNGV. V was shortened by 5 bases and J by 8 bases, with 21 bases between the two germline ends. CDR3 residues: CASSPTGDLMGEKLFF. CDR3 DNA sequence: TGTGCCAGCAGCCCGACCGGGGACCTAATGGGCGAAAAACTGTTTTTT.

J is TRBJ2-1 and V is TRBV14; 10 bases agree with TRBD2. CDR3 length equals 16 residues. In germline, CDR1 is SGHDN, CDR2 FVKESK. The V gene end was trimmed by 0 bases and the J gene end by 9 bases; junction bases not matched to a gene: 8. CDR3 residues: CASSQDVLAGNGEQFF. CDR3 coding DNA: TGTGCCAGCAGCCAAGATGTACTAGCGGGGAACGGTGAGCAGTTCTTC.

This clonotype was seen a few times. The rearrangement uses TRBV4-2 and TRBJ2-7; D gene uncertain. CDR3 length: 16 amino acids. CDR1 is LGHNA, CDR2 YNFKEQ, per germline. With 2 bases removed from V and 7 bases from J, the gap between germline ends came to 21 bases. CDR3 sequence reads: CASSQSTARSSGEQYF. CDR3 DNA: TGTGCCAGCAGCCAATCTACAGCGAGGAGCTCTGGAGAGCAGTACTTC.

The chain links TRBV4-1 to TRBJ2-6; D tentatively reads TRBD1 or TRBD2 (5 bases each). The CDR3 runs to 15 residues. Between the trimmed V and J ends, which lost 4 bases and 4 bases, there was a span of 11 bases. Germline V gives CDR1 MGHRA, CDR2 YSYEKL. The CDR3: CASSPEGYGANVLTF. In DNA form, the CDR3 reads TGCGCCAGCAGCCCTGAGGGGTACGGGGCCAACGTCCTGACTTTC.